This T cell receptor (beta chain) was documented in a study of T cells in Graves' hyperthyroidism and ophthalmopathy. From RNA transcripts, TCR beta CDR3 regions were amplified. First-round RT-PCR targeting the TCR CDR3 was performed with the HTBI primer set. TCRdb re-derived calls from the multiplex PCR reads in MiXCR, one entry per CDR3 protein. Of 400,000 to 600,000 distinct CDR3 sequences listed, about 20% are singletons. This clonotype appeared many times. Germline V gene sequence: CDR1 SGHVS, CDR2 FQNEAQ. Trimming removed 3 bases from V and 2 bases from J, with 11 bases in between. This CDR3 spans 14 amino acids.

The sequence was collected from a man aged 18 to 30 with Graves' hyperthyroidism. V gene TRBV7-8 combines with J gene TRBJ2-7; no firm D call. The source material was blood. The CDR3 loop reads CASSFLGPTYEQYF. CDR3 bases: TGTGCCAGCAGCTTCCTCGGACCGACCTACGAGCAGTACTTC. The complete variable domain, with remaining parts taken from reference TRBV7-8 and TRBJ2-7, reads GAGVSQSPRYKVAKRGQDVALRCDPISGHVSLFWYQQALGQGPEFLTYFQNEAQLDKSGLPSDRFFAERPEGSVSTLKIQRTQQEDSAVYLCASSFLGPTYEQYFGPGTRLTVT.